This T cell receptor beta chain is drawn from a study of brain T cells in children with intractable seizures. Points from the study as a whole: Patients' HCMV serostatus was unknown; virus specificity rests on CDR3 similarity alone. Clones missing pre-surgery may reflect undersampling of that blood sample.

The germline gives CDR1 PRHDT, CDR2 FYEKMQ (reference sequence). The CDR3 loop spans 13 amino acids. Trimming pared 1 base from V and 8 bases from J, leaving 8 bases between. At least one anti-epileptic drug was given before surgery. Clones were sequenced by immunoSEQ multiplex PCR, and TCRdb holds only the in-frame ones, with some missing. The sample has 110,000 or so clones, 94% seen once; the top ten hold about 3.8%. Of note for this clone: No antigen is known for it.

The specimen comprised peripheral blood, sampled at surgery. This receptor was taken from a boy under two years old with hemimegalencephaly and intractable seizures. This rearrangement joins TRBV13 to TRBJ2-2; D ambiguous. For the CDR3, the DNA is TGTGCCAGCAGCTTAGAGAGTTTTGGGGAGCTGTTTTTT. It codes for CASSLESFGELFF.